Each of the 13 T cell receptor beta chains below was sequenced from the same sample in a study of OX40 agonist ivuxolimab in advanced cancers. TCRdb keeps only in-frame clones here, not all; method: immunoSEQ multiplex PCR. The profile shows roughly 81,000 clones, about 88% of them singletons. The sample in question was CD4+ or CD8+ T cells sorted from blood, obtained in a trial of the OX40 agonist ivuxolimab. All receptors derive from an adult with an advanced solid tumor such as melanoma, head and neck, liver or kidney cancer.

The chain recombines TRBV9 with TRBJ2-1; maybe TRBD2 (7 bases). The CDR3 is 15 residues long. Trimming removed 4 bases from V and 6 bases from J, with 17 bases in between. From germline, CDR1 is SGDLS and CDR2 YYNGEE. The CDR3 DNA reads TGTGCCAGCAGCCCCCTGGGGGGGGGCCTCAATGAGCAGTTCTTC. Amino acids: CASSPLGGGLNEQFF.

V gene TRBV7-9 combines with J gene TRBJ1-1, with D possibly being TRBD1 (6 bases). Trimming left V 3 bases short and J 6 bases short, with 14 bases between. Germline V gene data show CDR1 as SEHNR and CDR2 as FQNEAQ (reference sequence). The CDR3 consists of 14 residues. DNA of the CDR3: TGTGCCAGCAGCTTCGACAGGCCATACGCTGAAGCTTTCTTT. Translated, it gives CASSFDRPYAEAFF.

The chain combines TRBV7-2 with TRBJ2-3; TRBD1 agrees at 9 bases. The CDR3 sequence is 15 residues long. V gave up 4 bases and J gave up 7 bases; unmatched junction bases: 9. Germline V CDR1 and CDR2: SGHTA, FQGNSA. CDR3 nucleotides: TGTGCCAGCAGCTCCCGGGACAGGGATTTGAATACGCAGTATTTT. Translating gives CASSSRDRDLNTQYF.

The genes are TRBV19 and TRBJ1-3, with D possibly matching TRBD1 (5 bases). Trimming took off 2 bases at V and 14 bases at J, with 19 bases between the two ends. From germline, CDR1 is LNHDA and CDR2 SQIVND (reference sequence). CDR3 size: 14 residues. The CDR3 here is CASSITSGTSKLYF. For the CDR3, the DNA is TGTGCCAGTAGTATAACATCCGGGACCTCAAAATTATATTTT.

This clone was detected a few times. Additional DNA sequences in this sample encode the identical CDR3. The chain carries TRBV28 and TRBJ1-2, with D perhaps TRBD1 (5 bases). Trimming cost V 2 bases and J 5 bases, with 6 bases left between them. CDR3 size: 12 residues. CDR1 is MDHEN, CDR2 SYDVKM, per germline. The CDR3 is CASSLGGYGYTF. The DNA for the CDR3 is TGTGCCAGCAGTTTAGGGGGATATGGCTACACCTTC.

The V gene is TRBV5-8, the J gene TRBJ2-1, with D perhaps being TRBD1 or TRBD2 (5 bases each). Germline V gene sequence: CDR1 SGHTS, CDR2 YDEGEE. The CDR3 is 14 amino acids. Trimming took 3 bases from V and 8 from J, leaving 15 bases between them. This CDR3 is CASSSGTPRYEQFF. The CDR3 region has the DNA TGTGCCAGCAGCTCCGGGACGCCTAGGTATGAGCAGTTCTTC.

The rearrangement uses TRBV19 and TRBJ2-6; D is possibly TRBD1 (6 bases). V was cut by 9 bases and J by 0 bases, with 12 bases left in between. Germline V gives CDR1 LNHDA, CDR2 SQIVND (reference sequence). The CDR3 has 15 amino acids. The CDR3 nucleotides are TGTGCCAGCACTTGGGGGCCCTCTGGGGCCAACGTCCTGACTTTC. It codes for CASTWGPSGANVLTF.

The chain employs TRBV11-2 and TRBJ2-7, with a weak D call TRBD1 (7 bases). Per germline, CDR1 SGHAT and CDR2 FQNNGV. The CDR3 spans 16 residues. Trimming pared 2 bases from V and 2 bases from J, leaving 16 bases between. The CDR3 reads CASSLTGAGGTYEQYF. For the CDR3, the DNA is TGTGCCAGCAGCTTAACGGGGGCAGGGGGGACCTACGAGCAGTACTTC.

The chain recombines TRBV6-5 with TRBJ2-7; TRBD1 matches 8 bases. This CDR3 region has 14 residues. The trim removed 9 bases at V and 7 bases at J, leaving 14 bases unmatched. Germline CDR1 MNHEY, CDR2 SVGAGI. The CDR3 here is CASTNTDRVQEQYF. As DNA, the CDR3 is TGTGCCAGTACGAACACGGACAGGGTGCAAGAGCAGTACTTC.

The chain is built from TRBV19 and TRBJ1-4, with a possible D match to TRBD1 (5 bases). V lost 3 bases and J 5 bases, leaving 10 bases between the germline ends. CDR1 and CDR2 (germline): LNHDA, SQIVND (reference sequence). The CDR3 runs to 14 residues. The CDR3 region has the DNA TGTGCCAGTAGTATCGAGACAGCAAATGAAAAACTGTTTTTT. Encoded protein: CASSIETANEKLFF.

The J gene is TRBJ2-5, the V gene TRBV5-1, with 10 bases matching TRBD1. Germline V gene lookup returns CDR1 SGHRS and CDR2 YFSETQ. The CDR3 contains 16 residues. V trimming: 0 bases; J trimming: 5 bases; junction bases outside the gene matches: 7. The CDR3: CASSLDKTGGGETQYF. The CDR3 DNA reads TGCGCCAGCAGCTTGGACAAGACAGGGGGCGGGGAGACCCAGTACTTC.

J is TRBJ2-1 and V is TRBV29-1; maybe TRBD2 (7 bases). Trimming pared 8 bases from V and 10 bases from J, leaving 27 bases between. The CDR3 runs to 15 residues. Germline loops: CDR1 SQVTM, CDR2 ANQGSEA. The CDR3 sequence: CSLLSGAGASAEQFF. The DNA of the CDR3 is TGCAGCCTTTTATCGGGGGCGGGGGCCAGCGCCGAGCAGTTCTTC.

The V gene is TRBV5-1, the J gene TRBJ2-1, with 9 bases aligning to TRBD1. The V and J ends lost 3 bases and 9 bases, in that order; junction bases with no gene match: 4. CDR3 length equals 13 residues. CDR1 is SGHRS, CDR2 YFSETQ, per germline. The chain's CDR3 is CASSYPGQGEQFF. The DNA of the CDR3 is TGCGCCAGCAGCTATCCGGGACAGGGTGAGCAGTTCTTC.